A single sample is the source of the 23 T cell receptor beta chains below, sequenced in a study of blood T cell repertoires in COVID-19. TCRdb's copy holds only in-frame clones and misses some; the assay was immunoSEQ multiplex PCR. Of 85,000 to 100,000 clones listed, 81% are singletons. The sequencing input was peripheral blood. The origin of the receptors is an elderly man with COVID-19, enrolled during active disease.

The chain joins TRBV5-1 to TRBJ1-2; the D is unclear. The V and J ends lost 4 bases and 4 bases respectively, with 8 bases between them. The CDR3 is 12 residues long. Germline V CDR1 and CDR2: SGHRS, YFSETQ. In DNA form, the CDR3 reads TGCGCCAGCAGCGCCGACACCTATGGCTACACCTTC. It codes for CASSADTYGYTF.

The table lists this clone with a few counts. The chain is built from TRBV27 and TRBJ1-2; TRBD1 is a possible D gene (5 bases). Trimming left V 4 bases short and J 7 bases short, with 7 bases between. The germline CDR1 and CDR2 sequences are MNHEY and SMNVEV (reference sequence). This CDR3 has 11 residues. Here the CDR3 DNA reads TGTGCCAGCAGTTGGGGGGGTGGCTACACCTTC. This encodes CASSWGGGYTF.

A single count supports this clone. V is TRBV29-1 and J is TRBJ2-3; maybe TRBD1 (7 bases). This CDR3 is 17 amino acids long. The germline gives CDR1 SQVTM, CDR2 ANQGSEA. Trimming took off 4 bases at V and 4 bases at J, with 24 bases between the two ends. The chain's CDR3 is CSVGRMVSGGGSDTQYF. In nucleotides, the CDR3 is TGCAGCGTTGGTCGGATGGTTAGCGGAGGGGGCTCAGATACGCAGTATTTT.

The chain combines TRBV6-5 with TRBJ2-2; TRBD1 matches at 10 bases. V shed 10 bases and J 4 bases; nucleotides not matched to a gene: 9. The CDR3 covers 15 residues. Germline values: CDR1 MNHEY, CDR2 SVGAGI. The CDR3 DNA is TGTGCCAACTGGGGCGGGACAGGGGTCACCGGGGAGCTGTTTTTT. Translation gives CANWGGTGVTGELFF.

This rearrangement joins TRBV27 to TRBJ2-7; 9 bases are shared with TRBD1. The CDR3 length is 15 residues. Germline CDR1 and CDR2: MNHEY and SMNVEV (reference sequence). With 5 bases clipped from V and 5 bases from J, the junction kept 10 bases outside the gene matches. CDR3 amino acids: CASSPGQGMMNEQYF. The CDR3 region has the DNA TGTGCCAGCAGTCCCGGACAGGGGATGATGAACGAGCAGTACTTC.

This chain uses TRBV11-2 with TRBJ1-4; 9 bases match TRBD1. After removal of 1 base from V and 3 bases from J, the junction contained 9 bases not matched to a gene. This CDR3 region has 18 residues. CDR1 is SGHAT and CDR2 is FQNNGV in the germline V gene. The CDR3 coding sequence is TGTGCCAGCAGCTTAGGAGGGACAGGGACGGCGGCTAATGAAAAACTGTTTTTT. This encodes CASSLGGTGTAANEKLFF.

V usage is TRBV14 and J usage is TRBJ1-1; possible D gene TRBD1, 5 bases. Per the germline V gene, CDR1 is SGHDN and CDR2 is FVKESK. Deletions cut 4 bases from V and 5 bases from J, with 20 bases between. This CDR3 comprises 16 residues. CDR3 nucleotide sequence: TGTGCCAGCAGCCGTAGGCAGGGCGCTCAGATTACTGAAGCTTTCTTT. Its protein is CASSRRQGAQITEAFF.

This sequence joins TRBV7-9 and TRBJ1-1; 7 nucleotides align to TRBD1. This CDR3 spans 14 amino acids. Per germline, CDR1 SEHNR and CDR2 FQNEAQ (reference sequence). Trimming removed 7 bases from V and 3 bases from J; junction bases left unmatched: 8. The CDR3 loop is CASTNRGSDTEAFF. The CDR3 nucleotides read TGTGCCAGCACCAACAGGGGATCGGACACTGAAGCTTTCTTT.

The chain couples TRBV5-6 to TRBJ1-2; no clear D. Germline values: CDR1 SGHDT, CDR2 YYEEEE. The V end lost 6 bases, the J end lost 4 bases, and 16 bases lay between the germline ends. The CDR3 extends over 14 amino acids. The CDR3 DNA is TGTGCCAGCATCTCGGATCGGACTCTCTATGGCTACACCTTC. Protein product: CASISDRTLYGYTF.

This clone has a single count. This chain uses TRBV10-2 with TRBJ1-5, with D possibly matching TRBD1 (5 bases). The CDR3 is 13 residues long. V lost 8 bases and J lost 3, with 11 bases in between. Germline V gene data show CDR1 as WSHSY and CDR2 as SAAADI. This chain's CDR3 is CASGEGNNQPQHF. The CDR3, as DNA: TGCGCCAGCGGGGAGGGGAACAATCAGCCCCAGCATTTT.

This chain uses TRBV7-2 with TRBJ2-4; perhaps TRBD2 as D (5 bases). Per germline, CDR1 SGHTA and CDR2 FQGNSA. This CDR3 has 13 residues. Trimming shortened V by 2 bases and J by 5 bases, and 7 bases separated the two germline ends. The CDR3 DNA follows: TGTGCCAGCAGCTTATGGACTCAAAACATTCAGTACTTC. It is translated as CASSLWTQNIQYF.

This clone has just a few counts. V usage is TRBV6-4 and J usage is TRBJ1-5; a possible D gene is TRBD1 (5 bases). Germline assignment: CDR1 MRHNA and CDR2 SNTAGT. The CDR3 sequence is 14 residues long. Trimming left V 0 bases short and J 5 bases short, with 8 bases between. The CDR3 DNA reads TGTGCCAGCAGTGACTCGGGGGGAGATCAGCCCCAGCATTTT. This encodes CASSDSGGDQPQHF.

The chain combines TRBV6-5 with TRBJ1-5; 9 bases fit TRBD1. The CDR3 runs 13 residues. Germline loops: CDR1 MNHEY, CDR2 SVGAGI. Trimming removed 5 bases from V and 5 bases from J; junction bases left unmatched: 1. The CDR3 is CASSRQGDQPQHF. The CDR3 DNA follows: TGTGCCAGCAGTAGACAGGGGGATCAGCCCCAGCATTTT.

The DNA of the CDR3 is TGTGCCAGCAGCCCGGGTGAAAAACTGTTTTTT. Residues: CASSPGEKLFF. J is TRBJ1-4 and V is TRBV6-5; D unclear. The V and J ends lost 6 bases and 7 bases respectively, with 6 bases between them. Germline-derived CDR1 and CDR2 are MNHEY and SVGAGI. The CDR3 length is 11 residues.

The rearrangement links TRBV10-1 to TRBJ2-7; D call uncertain. Trimming removed 0 bases from V and 8 bases from J, with 14 bases in between. Per the germline V gene, CDR1 is WNHNN and CDR2 is SYGVQD (reference sequence). CDR3 size: 14 residues. CDR3 DNA sequence: TGCGCCAGCAGTGAGTCCACCCTTGGAGTCAAGCAGTACTTC. Translating it yields CASSESTLGVKQYF.

Comments on this clone: The junction shows a germline mismatch at one end, possibly a read error. This chain links TRBV6-1 with TRBJ1-6; maybe TRBD1 (6 bases). The CDR3 totals 14 residues. Germline V gene sequence: CDR1 MNHNS, CDR2 SASEGT. The CDR3 DNA sequence: TGTGCTAGCAGTGACAGGCAGGGAAGTTCACCCCTCCACTTT. Its protein is CASSDRQGSSPLHF.

The V and J genes are TRBV10-2 and TRBJ1-5, with TRBD1 as a possible D gene (6 bases). Per germline, CDR1 WSHSY and CDR2 SAAADI. The CDR3 has 15 amino acids. V shed 6 bases and J shed 2 bases, with 14 bases lying between them. The CDR3 nucleotides are TGCGCCAGCAGCCAGGACAGTCTCGGCAATCAGCCCCAGCATTTT. Its translation is CASSQDSLGNQPQHF.

The chain combines TRBV6-6 with TRBJ2-7, with D unclear. Germline CDR1 and CDR2: MNHNY and SVGAGI (reference sequence). CDR3 size: 13 residues. The V and J ends lost 6 bases and 3 bases respectively, with 12 bases between them. The CDR3 sequence is CASRTLLHYEQYF. Written as DNA, the CDR3 is TGTGCCAGCAGAACACTACTACACTACGAGCAGTACTTC.

The chain uses TRBV29-1 and TRBJ2-4, with D possibly matching TRBD1 (6 bases). The V gene lost 6 bases and the J gene lost 9 bases, with 15 bases spanning the gap. CDR3 size: 12 residues. Germline V gene data show CDR1 as SQVTM and CDR2 as ANQGSEA. The CDR3 region is CSVGTGRGIQYF. The DNA for the CDR3 is TGCAGCGTCGGTACAGGGAGAGGCATTCAGTACTTC.

The rearrangement joins TRBV27 to TRBJ2-5, with D tentatively TRBD1 (6 bases). Germline V gene lookup returns CDR1 MNHEY and CDR2 SMNVEV (reference sequence). There are 20 residues in the CDR3. Between the trimmed V and J ends, which lost 8 bases and 0 bases, there was a span of 31 bases. The CDR3, as DNA: TGTGCCAGCTGTCCCCCTATTCCCGGACAGCATTGGTCGAACCAAGAGACCCAGTACTTC. It yields the protein CASCPPIPGQHWSNQETQYF.

The chain joins TRBV2 to TRBJ2-7; TRBD2 agrees at 8 bases. The CDR3 spans 14 residues. J gave up 9 bases and V 4 bases, and 11 bases lay outside the gene matches. Germline loops: CDR1 SNHLY, CDR2 FYNNEI. The CDR3 DNA is TGTGCCAGCAGTGGTAATAGCGGGATATCCGGGCAGTACTTC. Its translation: CASSGNSGISGQYF. The whole variable domain, filled in from reference TRBV2 and TRBJ2-7, reads EPEVTQTPSHQVTQMGQEVILRCVPISNHLYFYWYRQILGQKVEFLVSFYNNEISEKSEIFDDQFSVERPDGSNFTLKIRSTKLEDSAMYFCASSGNSGISGQYFGPGTRLTVT.

The chain carries TRBV5-6 and TRBJ1-2, with a possible D match to TRBD1 (5 bases). With 3 bases removed from V and 4 bases from J, the gap between germline ends came to 13 bases. The CDR3 covers 14 residues. Germline V gives CDR1 SGHDT, CDR2 YYEEEE. CDR3 in DNA: TGTGCCAGCAGCTCCGTGGGGCAGCGCTATGGCTACACCTTC. Translating it yields CASSSVGQRYGYTF. The whole variable domain, filled in from reference TRBV5-6 and TRBJ1-2, reads DAGVTQSPTHLIKTRGQQVTLRCSPKSGHDTVSWYQQALGQGPQFIFQYYEEEERQRGNFPDRFSGHQFPNYSSELNVNALLLGDSALYLCASSSVGQRYGYTFGSGTRLTVV.

This clone was seen only a few times. The rearrangement joins TRBV30 to TRBJ1-6; the D gene is possibly TRBD1 (5 bases). The CDR3 has 16 amino acids. CDR1 is GTSNPN, CDR2 SVGIG, per germline (reference sequence). V was trimmed by 0 bases and J by 7 bases, leaving 16 bases between them. The CDR3 nucleotides read TGTGCCTGGAGTGTATCTCGCCCAGGGCGGAATTCACCCCTCCACTTT. Protein product: CAWSVSRPGRNSPLHF.